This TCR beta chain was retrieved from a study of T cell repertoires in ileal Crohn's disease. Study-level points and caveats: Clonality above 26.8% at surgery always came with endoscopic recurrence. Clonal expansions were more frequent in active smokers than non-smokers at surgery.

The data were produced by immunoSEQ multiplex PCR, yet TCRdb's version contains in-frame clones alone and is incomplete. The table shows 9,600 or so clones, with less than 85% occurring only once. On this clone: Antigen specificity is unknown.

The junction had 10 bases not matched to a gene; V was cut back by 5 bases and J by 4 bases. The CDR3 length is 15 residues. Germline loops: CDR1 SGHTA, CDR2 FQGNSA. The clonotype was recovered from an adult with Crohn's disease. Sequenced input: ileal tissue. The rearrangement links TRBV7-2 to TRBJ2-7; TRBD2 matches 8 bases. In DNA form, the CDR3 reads TGTGCCAGCAGCCTGCGGATAGCGGGAAATTACGAGCAGTACTTC. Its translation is CASSLRIAGNYEQYF.